This paragraph reports one T cell receptor (beta chain). The source of the sample is a study of blood T cell repertoires in COVID-19. Study-wide context: Samples taken during acute and convalescent COVID-19 were collected in the United States, Italy and Spain. The analysed material was cDNA or gDNA that came from T cells, B-cell-depleted T cells, or PBMCs.

The assay was immunoSEQ multiplex PCR, and TCRdb's table has in-frame clones only and misses some. Of around 250,000 clones in the sample, 70% to 90% were seen once. Trimming cost V 0 bases and J 2 bases; bases outside gene matches: 5. There are 16 residues in the CDR3. CDR1 GTSNPN and CDR2 SVGIG come from the germline V gene (reference sequence). J is TRBJ2-3 and V is TRBV30; 10 bases map to TRBD2. Sequencing used PBMCs or T cells enriched from blood (not recorded which). The origin of this receptor is a woman between 50 and 59 years old who had recovered from COVID-19. Here the CDR3 reads CAWSVTLAGATDTQYF. The CDR3 DNA sequence: TGTGCCTGGAGTGTAACGCTAGCGGGAGCCACAGATACGCAGTATTTT.